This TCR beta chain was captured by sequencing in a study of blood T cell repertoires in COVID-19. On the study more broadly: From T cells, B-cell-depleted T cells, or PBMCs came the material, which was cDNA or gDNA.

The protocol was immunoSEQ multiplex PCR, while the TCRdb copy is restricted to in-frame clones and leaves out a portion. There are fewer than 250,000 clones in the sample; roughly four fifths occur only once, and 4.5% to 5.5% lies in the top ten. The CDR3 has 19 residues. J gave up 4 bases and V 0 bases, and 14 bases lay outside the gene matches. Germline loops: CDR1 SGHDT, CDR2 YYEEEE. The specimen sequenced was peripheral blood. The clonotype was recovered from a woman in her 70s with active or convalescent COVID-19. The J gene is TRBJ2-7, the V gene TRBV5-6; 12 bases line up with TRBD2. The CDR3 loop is CASSLVIGLAGMGGYEQYF. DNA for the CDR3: TGTGCCAGCAGCTTGGTGATTGGACTAGCGGGGATGGGGGGATACGAGCAGTACTTC.